Below, 25 T cell receptor beta chains from the same sample are listed, as sequenced in a study of cytomegalovirus exposure and HLA in healthy donors. The study ran its PCR with 60 Vbeta and 13 Jbeta primers. The repertoire was sequenced with immunoSEQ multiplex PCR; TCRdb's copy has only in-frame clones and lacks some. The data hold under 200,000 clones, with 68% observed a single time. Sequencing was carried out using PBMCs. These TCRs come from a man between 50 and 59 years old in good health and CMV-seronegative.

The rearrangement uses TRBV5-1 and TRBJ2-3; TRBD2 agrees at 8 bases. Germline V gene data show CDR1 as SGHRS and CDR2 as YFSETQ. The CDR3 runs 15 residues. V dropped 4 bases and J dropped 2; count of bases not matched to a gene: 6. This CDR3 reads CASSPGGGSTDTQYF. DNA for the CDR3: TGCGCCAGCAGCCCCGGGGGGGGGTCCACAGATACGCAGTATTTT.

This clone has just a few counts. The rearrangement links TRBV9 to TRBJ1-3, with 9 bases that match TRBD1. CDR3 length: 14 residues. Germline CDR1 SGDLS, CDR2 YYNGEE. V shed 3 bases and J 5 bases; nucleotides not matched to a gene: 3. In DNA, the CDR3 is TGTGCCAGCAGCGCGGGGACAGGGAGAAACACCATATATTTT. Translation: CASSAGTGRNTIYF.

For this clone: The sample contains more than one DNA sequence encoding this CDR3. The chain employs TRBV28 and TRBJ1-5; 9 bases map to TRBD1. V gave up 1 base and J gave up 6 bases; unmatched junction bases: 1. CDR1 and CDR2 from the germline V gene are MDHEN and SYDVKM. This CDR3 comprises 14 residues. CDR3 bases: TGTGCCAGCAGTTTATCGACAGGGGGTCAGCCCCAGCATTTT. It yields the protein CASSLSTGGQPQHF.

The gene calls are TRBV18 and TRBJ2-3; 8 bases agree with TRBD2. V shed 5 bases, J shed 3 bases, and the junction held 16 bases outside the gene matches. The CDR3 consists of 18 residues. From germline, CDR1 is KGHSH and CDR2 LQKENI. The CDR3 here is CASSNGAAGGAPTDTQYF. The CDR3 DNA is TGTGCCAGCTCAAACGGGGCGGCGGGGGGCGCCCCGACAGATACGCAGTATTTT.

The chain carries TRBV6-6 and TRBJ2-1; 10 bases match TRBD2. The CDR3 totals 15 residues. Germline CDR1 reads MNHNY; CDR2 reads SVGAGI (reference sequence). The ends lost 0 bases at V and 5 bases at J; junction bases unmatched: 1. The CDR3 sequence is CASSYSLAGDNEQFF. The CDR3 DNA follows: TGTGCCAGCAGTTACTCCCTAGCGGGGGACAATGAGCAGTTCTTC.

J is TRBJ2-7 and V is TRBV5-1, with a weak D call TRBD1 (6 bases). The CDR3 loop spans 13 amino acids. Trimming removed 0 bases at V and 7 bases at J, with 11 bases between. Germline lookup yields CDR1 SGHRS and CDR2 YFSETQ. The CDR3 region is CASSLDDRWEQYF. The CDR3 bases are TGCGCCAGCAGCTTGGACGACAGGTGGGAGCAGTACTTC.

This sequence joins TRBV28 and TRBJ1-2; 8 nucleotides line up with TRBD1. V lost 7 bases, J lost 1 base, and 11 bases stayed unmatched. The CDR3 has 16 amino acids. Germline V gene data show CDR1 as MDHEN and CDR2 as SYDVKM. CDR3 protein: CASNLGSGGDNYGYTF. As DNA, the CDR3 is TGTGCCAGCAATCTTGGCTCAGGGGGCGATAACTATGGCTACACCTTC.

V gene TRBV13 combines with J gene TRBJ2-2; 9 nucleotides agree with TRBD2. The CDR3 has 17 amino acids. V dropped 2 bases and J dropped 0; count of bases not matched to a gene: 4. Germline V gives CDR1 PRHDT, CDR2 FYEKMQ (reference sequence). CDR3 in amino acids: CASSLRRGGSNTGELFF. The CDR3 nucleotides read TGTGCCAGCAGCTTACGGCGGGGGGGTTCGAACACCGGGGAGCTGTTTTTT.

The gene calls are TRBV7-2 and TRBJ1-2; 11 nucleotides agree with TRBD1. The trim removed 4 bases at V and 4 bases at J, leaving 2 bases unmatched. Looked up from germline, CDR1 is SGHTA and CDR2 is FQGNSA. The CDR3 covers 14 residues. CDR3 sequence (DNA): TGTGCCAGCAGCTCAGGGACAGGGGGCTATGGCTACACCTTC. Its protein is CASSSGTGGYGYTF.

V gene TRBV6-1 combines with J gene TRBJ2-5, with TRBD1 matching 7 bases. In germline, CDR1 is MNHNS, CDR2 SASEGT. The CDR3 is 13 amino acids. V was pared by 4 bases and J by 6 bases, with 5 bases of the junction left unmatched. CDR3 sequence: CASSADRDQTQYF. The CDR3 DNA follows: TGTGCCAGCAGTGCCGACAGGGATCAGACCCAGTACTTC.

In its sample, this clone was seen a few times. V usage is TRBV9 and J usage is TRBJ2-7, with 7 bases that match TRBD2. Germline values: CDR1 SGDLS, CDR2 YYNGEE. J was trimmed by 5 bases and V by 4 bases; bases with no gene match: 9. This CDR3 is 14 amino acids long. This CDR3 reads CASSRRQAGNEQYF. Written as DNA, the CDR3 is TGTGCCAGCAGCCGTAGACAAGCGGGGAACGAGCAGTACTTC.

This clone was seen just once. The chain employs TRBV7-3 and TRBJ2-3; TRBD1 is a possible D gene (5 bases). The CDR3 spans 16 residues. Per the germline V gene, CDR1 is SGHTA and CDR2 is FQGTGA. The V and J ends lost 1 base and 0 bases respectively, with 11 bases between them. The CDR3 coding sequence is TGTGCCAGCAGCTTAAACCCCCAGGGAAGCACAGATACGCAGTATTTT. Translation gives CASSLNPQGSTDTQYF.

This clone was seen a few times. V and J are TRBV28 and TRBJ1-6, with TRBD1 identical over 9 bases. There are 14 residues in the CDR3. V lost 8 bases and J lost 9; bases outside the gene matches: 8. Germline loops: CDR1 MDHEN, CDR2 SYDVKM. CDR3 residues: CASLTGTGPSPLHF. CDR3 DNA sequence: TGTGCCAGCTTAACCGGGACAGGGCCTTCACCCCTCCACTTT.

V gene TRBV5-1 combines with J gene TRBJ1-1; no firm D call. Germline lookup yields CDR1 SGHRS and CDR2 YFSETQ. This CDR3 contains 13 residues. Trimming took off 2 bases at V and 0 bases at J, with 5 bases between the two ends. In DNA form, the CDR3 reads TGCGCCAGCAGCTTCGAGATGAACACTGAAGCTTTCTTT. Translating gives CASSFEMNTEAFF.

The chain employs TRBV21-1 and TRBJ1-2. TRBV21-1 has pseudogene status. The CDR3 contains 15 residues. The DNA for the CDR3 is TGTGCCAGCAGCGCGGGTGAGGGTAGGAACTATGGCTACACCTTC. Translating it yields CASSAGEGRNYGYTF.

This clone was found once. V gene TRBV4-3 combines with J gene TRBJ1-4; a possible D gene is TRBD1 (6 bases). Trimming removed 1 base from V and 4 bases from J, with 19 bases in between. Per germline, CDR1 LGHNA and CDR2 YSLEER. The CDR3 has 18 amino acids. CDR3 nucleotides: TGCGCCAGCAGCCAAGCCTGGGTGCCGACAGGTCTTAATGAAAAACTGTTTTTT. It codes for CASSQAWVPTGLNEKLFF.

The rearrangement uses TRBV11-2 and TRBJ2-1; TRBD2 agrees at 11 bases. V dropped 4 bases and J dropped 4; count of bases not matched to a gene: 6. The CDR3 totals 16 residues. From germline, CDR1 is SGHAT and CDR2 FQNNGV. The CDR3 protein is CASSYLAGGLYNEQFF. The CDR3 DNA is TGTGCCAGCAGCTATCTAGCGGGGGGCCTGTACAATGAGCAGTTCTTC.

The CDR3 region has the DNA TGTGCCAGCTCACCAGTAGCGGGGGGGCTCCAAGAGACCCAGTACTTC. Its translation is CASSPVAGGLQETQYF. The chain recombines TRBV18 with TRBJ2-5; TRBD2 matches at 11 bases. V shed 2 bases, J shed 1 base, and the junction held 3 bases outside the gene matches. This CDR3 spans 16 amino acids. From germline, CDR1 is KGHSH and CDR2 LQKENI.

The rearrangement uses TRBV14 and TRBJ1-6; a possible D gene is TRBD1 (6 bases). The ends were cut back, 1 base at V and 10 bases at J, with 14 bases in the middle. CDR1 and CDR2 (germline): SGHDN, FVKESK. The CDR3 totals 15 residues. CDR3 protein: CASSQGGQGISPLHF. Here the CDR3 DNA reads TGTGCCAGCAGCCAAGGAGGCCAGGGGATATCACCCCTCCACTTT.

V and J are TRBV15 and TRBJ2-5, with D uncertain. Deletions cut 1 base from V and 3 bases from J, with 3 bases between. The CDR3 totals 12 residues. CDR1 and CDR2 (germline): LNHNV, YYDKDF (reference sequence). CDR3 sequence reads: CATSRAKETQYF. The CDR3 bases are TGTGCCACCAGCAGAGCAAAAGAGACCCAGTACTTC. The full variable domain, rest sourced from reference TRBV15 and TRBJ2-5, is DAMVIQNPRYQVTQFGKPVTLSCSQTLNHNVMYWYQQKSSQAPKLLFHYYDKDFNNEADTPDNFQSRRPNTSFCFLDIRSPGLGDTAMYLCATSRAKETQYFGPGTRLLVL.

This chain joins TRBV19 and TRBJ1-1; D not resolved. CDR3 size: 13 residues. Germline CDR1 is LNHDA and CDR2 is SQIVND (reference sequence). The V and J ends lost 8 bases and 1 base respectively, with 11 bases between them. The CDR3 DNA reads as TGTGCCAGTCAAAGGACTGCGAACACTGAAGCTTTCTTT. It is translated as CASQRTANTEAFF.

The chain employs TRBV9 and TRBJ2-1, with 12 bases identical to TRBD2. CDR3 size: 17 residues. V dropped 0 bases and J dropped 4; count of bases not matched to a gene: 5. CDR1 is SGDLS, CDR2 YYNGEE, per germline. CDR3 DNA sequence: TGTGCCAGCAGCGTAGTGTCTAGCGGGGGGGCATACAATGAGCAGTTCTTC. It translates to CASSVVSSGGAYNEQFF.

This clone was seen more than once but under ten times. The genes are TRBV7-9 and TRBJ2-1, with a possible D match to TRBD2 (5 bases). The CDR3 extends over 15 amino acids. Germline V gives CDR1 SEHNR, CDR2 FQNEAQ (reference sequence). The V and J ends lost 4 bases and 0 bases respectively, with 10 bases between them. CDR3 in amino acids: CASSWVRVSYNEQFF. CDR3 DNA sequence: TGTGCCAGCAGCTGGGTGCGGGTCTCCTACAATGAGCAGTTCTTC.

This chain joins TRBV6-5 and TRBJ2-7, with 7 bases lining up with TRBD1. Germline-derived CDR1 and CDR2 are MNHEY and SVGAGI. The CDR3 extends over 14 amino acids. V lost 4 bases, J lost 6 bases, and 9 bases stayed unmatched. CDR3 DNA: TGTGCCAGCAGTTTGGGACAGTCCTACCCCGAGCAGTACTTC. This sequence encodes CASSLGQSYPEQYF.

The chain uses TRBV2 and TRBJ2-6, with no clear D. Germline V CDR1 and CDR2: SNHLY, FYNNEI. The CDR3 runs 16 residues. The V gene lost 4 bases and the J gene lost 1 base, with 11 bases spanning the gap. The CDR3 protein is CASSAARSSGANVLTF. DNA for the CDR3: TGTGCCAGCAGTGCAGCCAGATCGTCTGGGGCCAACGTCCTGACTTTC.